The following is a T cell receptor (beta chain) sequence with its context. Its antigen is unknown. This sample is drawn from a study of vaccination and CD4 T cells after COVID-19. Regarding the study as a whole: Recorded median SARS-CoV-2-reactive clonotype numbers increased from around 20 to 38 without reaching significance.

Oncomine TCR Beta short-read sequencing was applied to DNA from cultured CD4+ T cells. TCRdb processed the PCR reads anew with MiXCR; each CDR3 protein has one entry. This table has 15,000 to 25,000 distinct CDR3 sequences, roughly 51% appearing once. The sample's treatment: approximately 9-day PBMC culture with coronavirus spike peptide pools or control peptides (ViraFEST assay). J gave up 7 bases and V 4 bases, and 11 bases lay outside the gene matches. Per germline, CDR1 SGHTS and CDR2 YDEGEE. This CDR3 contains 16 residues. The sequence came from a human donor who had recovered from COVID-19. The chain joins TRBV5-8 to TRBJ1-5; 10 nucleotides agree with TRBD1. Sequenced material: CD4+ T cells from blood, cultured in vitro. The CDR3 region is CASSPGDRGGYQPQHF. The CDR3 DNA reads TGTGCCAGCAGCCCGGGGGACAGGGGTGGATACCAGCCCCAGCATTTT.